What follows is one T cell receptor beta chain and its context. The antigen remains unidentified. The data originate from a study of Ad26.COV2.S vaccination and SARS-CoV-2 variants. About the study: The trial was COV1001 and the donor's arm was Ad26.COV2.S.

Germline V gene sequence: CDR1 MNHEY, CDR2 SMNVEV (reference sequence). V lost 3 bases to trimming and J lost 7 bases, with 12 bases between them. The CDR3 runs to 13 residues. General study findings and limits: Possibly, TCR breadth and depth analyses underestimated total T cell responses. Non-spike TCR breadth did not differ much between vaccine and placebo recipients.

Generated by immunoSEQ multiplex PCR, the TCRdb table keeps only in-frame clones and is missing some. The sample carries fewer than 500,000 clones, about 90% recorded once. Indicated treatment: around 19 received Ad26.COV2.S at low or high dose, single or two shots; about 5 received placebo; per-sample allocation not given. Day 63 following the first vaccine or placebo injection was when the samples were taken. The V call is TRBV27, the J call TRBJ1-2; weak D call: TRBD1 (5 bases). The sample in question was peripheral blood, obtained in a trial of Ad26.COV2.S vaccine versus placebo. This TCR was recovered from a person aged 18-65 years who received the Ad26.COV2.S COVID-19 vaccine or a placebo. CDR3 residues: CASSFEGQGGYTF. DNA for the CDR3: TGTGCCAGCAGTTTTGAGGGTCAGGGTGGCTACACCTTC.